Listed below are T cell receptor beta chains from one sample, sequenced in a study of cytotoxic CD8 clonotypes in ibrutinib-treated CLL. The repertoire was sequenced with immunoSEQ multiplex PCR; TCRdb's copy has only in-frame clones and lacks some. This table has over 150,000 clones, over 60% appearing once. The sequences come from PBMCs, collected after 24 months of ibrutinib treatment. The receptors stem from a human donor with chronic lymphocytic leukemia. Each CDR3 is given with its conserved first and last residue. Each record gives: D gene, V gene, clone size, J gene, CDR3 DNA, CDR3 protein. A D gene is named only where the DNA matches it firmly. Not every row has a clone size; where given, it reads once, few, many or a size class.

>TRBD2|TRBV27|few|TRBJ2-1
TGTGCCAGCAGTTTATTGCGTGGGACTAGAGAATACAATGAGCAGTTCTTC
CASSLLRGTREYNEQFF
>TRBD1|TRBV5-4|once|TRBJ1-4
TGTGCCAGCAGCTTCGAGGGGGACAGGCGTAATGAAAAACTGTTTTTT
CASSFEGDRRNEKLFF
>NA|TRBV5-1|NA|TRBJ2-3
TGCGCCAGCAGCTGGAGGGAGGGCACAGATACGCAGTATTTT
CASSWREGTDTQYF
>TRBD1|TRBV6-1|NA|TRBJ2-7
TGTGCCAGCAGTGATCACGGACAGGGGTACGAGCAGTACTTC
CASSDHGQGYEQYF
>NA|TRBV19|NA|TRBJ2-6
TGTGCCAGTAGTATAAGTGCCAGGTCTTACTCTGGGGCCAACGTCCTGACTTTC
CASSISARSYSGANVLTF
>TRBD1|TRBV10-3|few|TRBJ2-5
TGTGCCATCAGCTCTACGGGACAGGACGGGGGGACCCAGTACTTC
CAISSTGQDGGTQYF
>NA|TRBV25-1|NA|TRBJ1-1
TGTGCCAGCAGTGAGCCGGGGAACACTGAAGCTTTCTTT
CASSEPGNTEAFF
>NA|TRBV5-1|NA|TRBJ2-3
TGCGCCAGCAGCTTGGGTTCTGAGGGCCAGTATTTT
CASSLGSEGQYF
>NA|TRBV5-5|NA|TRBJ1-1
TGTGCCAGCAGCGGAGGGCGGATGAACACTGAAGCTTTCTTT
CASSGGRMNTEAFF
>TRBD1|TRBV7-9|NA|TRBJ1-2
TGTGCCAGCAGCTCGGGGGACAGGGACGGCTATGGCTACACCTTC
CASSSGDRDGYGYTF
>TRBD1|TRBV15|NA|TRBJ2-7
TGTGCCACCAGCAGAGATCCAGGGGGCCGGACCTCCTACGAGCAGTACTTC
CATSRDPGGRTSYEQYF
>TRBD1|TRBV18|NA|TRBJ1-5
TGTGCCAGCTCCGCTGCTTTTCCGGGACAGAATAGCAATCAGCCCCAGCATTTT
CASSAAFPGQNSNQPQHF
>NA|TRBV18|NA|TRBJ2-2
TGTGCCAGCTCAAGTACGAGGGGCACCGGGGAGCTGTTTTTT
CASSSTRGTGELFF
>NA|TRBV21-1|NA|TRBJ1-3
TGTGCCAGCAGCTTAACGGCCGGGACAGGGTATTTTGGAAACACCATATATTTT
CASSLTAGTGYFGNTIYF
>NA|TRBV4-1|NA|TRBJ1-1
TGCGCCAGCAGCCAAGAACCGAACACTGAAGCTTTCTTT
CASSQEPNTEAFF
>NA|TRBV5-1|once|TRBJ2-5
TGCGCCAGCAGCCTGGACGGGGACTGGAGGGGAGAGACCCAGTACTTC
CASSLDGDWRGETQYF
>TRBD1|TRBV14|NA|TRBJ1-5
TGTGCCAGCAGCCACCCCGGGACAGTAGATCAGCCCCAGCATTTT
CASSHPGTVDQPQHF
>NA|TRBV30|NA|TRBJ2-7
TGTGCCTGGGAGAGTAGCCCGTCTTCCTACGAGCAGTACTTC
CAWESSPSSYEQYF
>NA|TRBV7-9|few|TRBJ1-1
TGTGCCAGCAAGCGGGCGGGTGAAGCTTTCTTT
CASKRAGEAFF
>NA|TRBV9|NA|TRBJ1-2
TGTGCCAGCAGCGTAGGACTCAGAAGAACCGCTAACTATGGCTACACCTTC
CASSVGLRRTANYGYTF
>NA|TRBV27|NA|TRBJ2-1
TGTGCCAGCAGTTTGAATTACCCAATCTCCAATGAGCAGTTCTTC
CASSLNYPISNEQFF
>TRBD2|TRBV28|NA|TRBJ2-7
TGTGCCAGCAGTCTATCCAGCGGGACTCGTGAGCAGTACTTC
CASSLSSGTREQYF
>TRBD1|TRBV4-3|once|TRBJ1-4
TGCGCCAGCAGCCAACTAGGCCAGACAGGGGGTAATGAAAAACTGTTTTTT
CASSQLGQTGGNEKLFF
>NA|TRBV30|NA|TRBJ1-5
TGTGCCTGGGGCAAGCCCAATCAGCCCCAGCATTTT
CAWGKPNQPQHF
>NA|TRBV11-1|NA|TRBJ1-2
TGTGCCAGCAGCCGGGGACATTCAATTTCGAATGGCTACACCTTC
CASSRGHSISNGYTF
>NA|TRBV19|NA|TRBJ2-7
TGTGCCAGTAGTCCAGACTTGTACGAGCAGTACTTC
CASSPDLYEQYF
>NA|TRBV5-4|NA|TRBJ1-4
TGTGCCAGCAGCTTGGGAAACGTAGGCAAACTGTTTTTT
CASSLGNVGKLFF
>TRBD2|TRBV9|NA|TRBJ2-7
TGTGCCAGCAGCGGTCGGGCTAGCGGGAGGGTCTACGAGCAGTACTTC
CASSGRASGRVYEQYF
>NA|TRBV2|few|TRBJ2-7
TGTGCCAGCGGGATATACGAGCAGTACTTC
CASGIYEQYF
>NA|TRBV27|NA|TRBJ2-5
TGTGCCAGCAGTACTGGGGAGACCCAGTACTTC
CASSTGETQYF
>TRBD1|TRBV18|NA|TRBJ1-2
TGTGCCAGCTCCCGAGGACAGGGGGCTGATGGCTACACCTTC
CASSRGQGADGYTF
>TRBD2|TRBV6-5|NA|TRBJ2-7
TGTGCCAGCAGCTCCATAGCGGGGACCTACGAGCAGTACTTC
CASSSIAGTYEQYF
>NA|TRBV10-1|NA|TRBJ2-5
TGCGCCAGCAGTGTAGAAAAGTCCGCGACCCAGTACTTC
CASSVEKSATQYF
>NA|TRBV4-3|NA|TRBJ1-1
TGCGCCAGCAGCCGAAGGGGTCGCACTGAAGCTTTCTTT
CASSRRGRTEAFF
>NA|TRBV15|once|TRBJ2-5
TGTGCCACCACCGCCAGAAGGGGAGAGACCCAGTACTTC
CATTARRGETQYF
>TRBD1|TRBV6-5|NA|TRBJ1-1
TGTGCCAGCAGTTACGGGACAGGGGGTCACAAGACTGAAGCTTTCTTT
CASSYGTGGHKTEAFF
>NA|TRBV2|NA|TRBJ2-2
TGTGCCAGCAGCCCACGCCCGAACACCGGGGAGCTGTTTTTT
CASSPRPNTGELFF
>NA|TRBV5-4|few|TRBJ2-5
TGTGCCAGCAGCCTAGACAGTCAAGAGACCCAGTACTTC
CASSLDSQETQYF
>TRBD1|TRBV4-3|NA|TRBJ2-7
TGCGCCAGCAGCCAAGAACCGGGACAGACATATTCCTACGAGCAGTACTTC
CASSQEPGQTYSYEQYF
>TRBD2|TRBV4-2|NA|TRBJ2-7
TGTGCCAGCAGCCAGTTGGAAGCGGGGTCCTCCTACGAGCAGTACTTC
CASSQLEAGSSYEQYF
>NA|TRBV30|NA|TRBJ1-1
TGTGCCTGGAGCGTCAGGGTTAACACTGAAGCTTTCTTT
CAWSVRVNTEAFF
>TRBD2|TRBV7-8|NA|TRBJ2-7
TGTGCCAGCAGCCCCCGGACTAGCTACGAGCAGTACTTC
CASSPRTSYEQYF
>NA|TRBV4-3|NA|TRBJ2-7
TGCGCCAGCAGCCCATTGGGGGCAGGGGAAGAGCAGTACTTC
CASSPLGAGEEQYF
>NA|TRBV6-5|once|TRBJ2-7
TGTGCCAGCAGTGAATCCAGGCTCCTCTACGAGCAGTACTTC
CASSESRLLYEQYF
>TRBD1|TRBV19|NA|TRBJ1-3
TGTGCCAGTAGTATCACAGGGGGCTCTGGAAACACCATATATTTT
CASSITGGSGNTIYF
>TRBD2|TRBV7-6|NA|TRBJ2-1
TGTGCCAGCGGACTAACGGGGGGACTAGCGGGAGAGGGTGAGCAGTTCTTC
CASGLTGGLAGEGEQFF
>TRBD2|TRBV29-1|few|TRBJ2-7
TGCAGCGTTGAAGGACTAGCGGACTACGAGCAGTACTTC
CSVEGLADYEQYF
>NA|TRBV30|NA|TRBJ2-3
TGTGCCTGGGGGACGGGAGTAGATACGCAGTATTTT
CAWGTGVDTQYF
>TRBD2|TRBV11-3|NA|TRBJ2-1
TGTGCCAGCAGCTTAGCGACCCGGACTAGCGGGACGGATGAGCAGTTCTTC
CASSLATRTSGTDEQFF